The following is a T cell receptor beta chain sequence with its context. V dropped 3 bases and J dropped 6 bases, with 14 bases sitting between them. This CDR3 comprises 14 residues. Per the germline V gene, CDR1 is MNHEY and CDR2 is SMNVEV (reference sequence). This entry belongs to a study of blood T cell repertoires in COVID-19. Study summary: The United States, Italy and Spain supplied acute and convalescent COVID-19 samples. The analysed material was cDNA or gDNA that came from T cells, B-cell-depleted T cells, or PBMCs.

Original processing methods: Nucleated cell number was recorded as an estimate derived from reference gene primer amplification. Here immunoSEQ multiplex PCR was the method, and the copy in TCRdb shows in-frame clones only, minus some. V and J calls plus clone size are reproduced from that table; the DNA served to infer D and trimming. The sample has some 210,000 clones; approximately 90% are singletons. The rearrangement links TRBV27 to TRBJ1-2; weak D call: TRBD1 (5 bases). The clonotype comes from a woman aged 40 to 50 with acute or convalescent COVID-19. The source material was peripheral blood. The DNA of the CDR3 is TGTGCCAGCAGTTTCTTGGGGGGACCTAATGGCTACACCTTC. This sequence encodes CASSFLGGPNGYTF.